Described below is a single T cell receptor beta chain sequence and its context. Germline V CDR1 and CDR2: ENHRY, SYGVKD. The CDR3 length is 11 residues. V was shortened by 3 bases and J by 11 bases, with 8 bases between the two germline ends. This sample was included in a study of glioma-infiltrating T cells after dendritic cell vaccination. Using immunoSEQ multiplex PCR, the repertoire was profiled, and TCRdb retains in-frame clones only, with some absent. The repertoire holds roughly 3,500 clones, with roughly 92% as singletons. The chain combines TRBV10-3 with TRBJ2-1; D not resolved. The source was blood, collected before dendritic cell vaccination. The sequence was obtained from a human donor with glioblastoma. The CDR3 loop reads CAISDRSQQFF. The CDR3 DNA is TGTGCCATCAGTGATCGGAGCCAGCAGTTCTTC.